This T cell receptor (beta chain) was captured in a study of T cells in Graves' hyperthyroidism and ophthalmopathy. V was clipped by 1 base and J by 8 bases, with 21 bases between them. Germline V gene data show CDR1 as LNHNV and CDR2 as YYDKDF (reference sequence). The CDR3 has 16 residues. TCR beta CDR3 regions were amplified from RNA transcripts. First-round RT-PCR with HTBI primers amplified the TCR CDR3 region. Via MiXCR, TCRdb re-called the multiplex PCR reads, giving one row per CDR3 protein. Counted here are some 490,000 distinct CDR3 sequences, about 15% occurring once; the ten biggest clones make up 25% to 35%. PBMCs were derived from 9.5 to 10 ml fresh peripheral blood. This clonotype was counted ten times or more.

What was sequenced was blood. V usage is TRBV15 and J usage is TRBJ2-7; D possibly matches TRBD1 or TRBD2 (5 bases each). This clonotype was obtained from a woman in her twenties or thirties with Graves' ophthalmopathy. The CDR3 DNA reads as TGTGCCACCAGCAGAGGCCGGGACGAAAGTTTACGGAAGCAGTACTTC. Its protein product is CATSRGRDESLRKQYF.